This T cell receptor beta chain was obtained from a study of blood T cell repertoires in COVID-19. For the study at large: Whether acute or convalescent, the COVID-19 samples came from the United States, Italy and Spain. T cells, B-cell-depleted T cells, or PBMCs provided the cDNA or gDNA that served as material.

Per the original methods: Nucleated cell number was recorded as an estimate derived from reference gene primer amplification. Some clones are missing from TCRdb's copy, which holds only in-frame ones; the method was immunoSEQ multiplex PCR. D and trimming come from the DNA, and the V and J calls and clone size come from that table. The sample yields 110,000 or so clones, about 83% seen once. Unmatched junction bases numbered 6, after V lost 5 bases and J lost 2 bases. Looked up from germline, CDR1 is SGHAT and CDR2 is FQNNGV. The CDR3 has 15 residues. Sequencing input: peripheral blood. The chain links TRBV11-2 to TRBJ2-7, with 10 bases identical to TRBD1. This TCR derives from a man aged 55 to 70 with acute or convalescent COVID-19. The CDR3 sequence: CASSRSGQGAYEQYF. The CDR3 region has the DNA TGTGCCAGCAGCCGTTCTGGACAGGGGGCCTACGAGCAGTACTTC.